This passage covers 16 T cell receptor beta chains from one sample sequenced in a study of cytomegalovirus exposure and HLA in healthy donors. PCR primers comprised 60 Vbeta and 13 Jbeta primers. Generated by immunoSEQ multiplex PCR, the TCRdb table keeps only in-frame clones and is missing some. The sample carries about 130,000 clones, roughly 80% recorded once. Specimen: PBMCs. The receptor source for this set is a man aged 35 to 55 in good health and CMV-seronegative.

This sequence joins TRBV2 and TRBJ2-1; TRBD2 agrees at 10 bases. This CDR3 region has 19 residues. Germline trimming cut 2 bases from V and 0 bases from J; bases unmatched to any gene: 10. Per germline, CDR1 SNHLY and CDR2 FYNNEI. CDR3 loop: CASSEWLAGVTSSYNEQFF. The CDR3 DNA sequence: TGTGCCAGCAGTGAATGGCTAGCGGGAGTGACGAGCTCCTACAATGAGCAGTTCTTC. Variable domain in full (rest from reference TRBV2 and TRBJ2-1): EPEVTQTPSHQVTQMGQEVILRCVPISNHLYFYWYRQILGQKVEFLVSFYNNEISEKSEIFDDQFSVERPDGSNFTLKIRSTKLEDSAMYFCASSEWLAGVTSSYNEQFFGPGTRLTVL.

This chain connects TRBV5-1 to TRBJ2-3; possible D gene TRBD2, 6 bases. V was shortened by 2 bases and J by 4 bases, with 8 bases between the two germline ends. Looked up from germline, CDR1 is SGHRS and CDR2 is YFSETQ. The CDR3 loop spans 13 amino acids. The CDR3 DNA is TGCGCCAGCAGCTTTGCGGGACCAGATACGCAGTATTTT. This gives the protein CASSFAGPDTQYF.

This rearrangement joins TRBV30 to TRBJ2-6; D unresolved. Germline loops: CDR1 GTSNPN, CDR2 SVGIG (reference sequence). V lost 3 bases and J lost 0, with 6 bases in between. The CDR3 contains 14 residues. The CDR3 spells CAWSGGSGANVLTF. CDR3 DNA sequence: TGTGCCTGGAGCGGCGGCTCTGGGGCCAACGTCCTGACTTTC.

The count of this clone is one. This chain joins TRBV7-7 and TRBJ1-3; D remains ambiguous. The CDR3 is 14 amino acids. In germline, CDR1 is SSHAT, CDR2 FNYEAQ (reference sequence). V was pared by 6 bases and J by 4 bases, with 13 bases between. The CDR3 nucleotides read TGTGCCAGCAGTCCGACAACGGCCGGAAACACCATATATTTT. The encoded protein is CASSPTTAGNTIYF.

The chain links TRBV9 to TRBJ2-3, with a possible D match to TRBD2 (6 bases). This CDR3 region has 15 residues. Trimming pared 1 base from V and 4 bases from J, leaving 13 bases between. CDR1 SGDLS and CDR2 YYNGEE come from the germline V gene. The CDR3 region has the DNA TGTGCCAGCAGCGTACGCGGGGCGGTGTCAGATACGCAGTATTTT. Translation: CASSVRGAVSDTQYF.

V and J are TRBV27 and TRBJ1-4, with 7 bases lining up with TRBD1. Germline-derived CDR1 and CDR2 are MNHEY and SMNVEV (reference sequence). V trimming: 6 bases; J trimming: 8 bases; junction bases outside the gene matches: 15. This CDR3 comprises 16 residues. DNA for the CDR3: TGTGCCAGCAGCGAAAATCCCGCAGGGGGAGGCGAAAAACTGTTTTTT. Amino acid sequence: CASSENPAGGGEKLFF.

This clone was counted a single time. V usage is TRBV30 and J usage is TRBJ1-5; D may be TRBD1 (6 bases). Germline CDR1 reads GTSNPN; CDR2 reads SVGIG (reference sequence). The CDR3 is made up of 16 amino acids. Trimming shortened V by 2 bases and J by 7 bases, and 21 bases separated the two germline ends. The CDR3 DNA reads TGTGCCTGGAGTCCACCCACAGGGCCCCAGGAGCAGCCCCAGCATTTT. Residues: CAWSPPTGPQEQPQHF. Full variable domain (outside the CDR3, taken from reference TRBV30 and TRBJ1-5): SQTIHQWPATLVQPVGSPLSLECTVEGTSNPNLYWYRQAAGRGLQLLFYSVGIGQISSEVPQNLSASRPQDRQFILSSKKLLLSDSGFYLCAWSPPTGPQEQPQHFGDGTRLSIL.

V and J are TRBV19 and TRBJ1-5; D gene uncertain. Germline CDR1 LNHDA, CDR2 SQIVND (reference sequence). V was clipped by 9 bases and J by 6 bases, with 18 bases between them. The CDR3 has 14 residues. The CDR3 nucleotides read TGTGCCAGACACGAACGGGAACCCCGTCAGCCCCAGCATTTT. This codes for CARHEREPRQPQHF.

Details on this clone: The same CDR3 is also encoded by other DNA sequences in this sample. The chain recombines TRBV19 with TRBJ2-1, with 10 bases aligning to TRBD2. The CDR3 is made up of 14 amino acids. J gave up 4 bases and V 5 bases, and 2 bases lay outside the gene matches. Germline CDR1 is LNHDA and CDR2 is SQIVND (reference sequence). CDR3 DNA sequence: TGTGCCAGTAGTCGGACTAGCGGATACAATGAGCAGTTCTTC. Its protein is CASSRTSGYNEQFF.

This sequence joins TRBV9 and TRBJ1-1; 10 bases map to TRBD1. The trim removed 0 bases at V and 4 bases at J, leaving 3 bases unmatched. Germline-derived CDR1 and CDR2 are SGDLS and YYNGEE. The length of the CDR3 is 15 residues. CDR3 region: CASSVEGTGVTEAFF. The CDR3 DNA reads TGTGCCAGCAGCGTAGAAGGGACAGGGGTCACTGAAGCTTTCTTT.

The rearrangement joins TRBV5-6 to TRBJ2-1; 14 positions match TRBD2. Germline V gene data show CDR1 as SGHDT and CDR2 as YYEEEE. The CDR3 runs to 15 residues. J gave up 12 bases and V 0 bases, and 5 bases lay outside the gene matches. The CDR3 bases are TGTGCCAGCAGCTTGGTCCCCGGACTAGCGGGGGGGCAGTTCTTC. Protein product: CASSLVPGLAGGQFF.

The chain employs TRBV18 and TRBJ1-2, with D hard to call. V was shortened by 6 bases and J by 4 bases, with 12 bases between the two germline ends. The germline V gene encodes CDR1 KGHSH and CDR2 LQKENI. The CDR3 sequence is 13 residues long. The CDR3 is CASSGEGFYGYTF. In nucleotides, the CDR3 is TGTGCCAGCTCGGGCGAAGGATTCTATGGCTACACCTTC.

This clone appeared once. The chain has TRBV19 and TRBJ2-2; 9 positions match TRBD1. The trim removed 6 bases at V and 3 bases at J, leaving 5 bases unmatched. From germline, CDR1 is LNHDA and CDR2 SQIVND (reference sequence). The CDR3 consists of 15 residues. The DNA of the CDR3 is TGTGCCAGTAGAGCCGGGACAGGGCACACCGGGGAGCTGTTTTTT. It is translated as CASRAGTGHTGELFF.

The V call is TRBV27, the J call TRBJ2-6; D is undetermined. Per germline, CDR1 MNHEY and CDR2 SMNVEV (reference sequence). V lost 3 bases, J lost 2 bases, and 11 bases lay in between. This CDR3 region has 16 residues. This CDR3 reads CASSFHSPPGANVLTF. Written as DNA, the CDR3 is TGTGCCAGCAGTTTTCACAGCCCTCCTGGGGCCAACGTCCTGACTTTC.

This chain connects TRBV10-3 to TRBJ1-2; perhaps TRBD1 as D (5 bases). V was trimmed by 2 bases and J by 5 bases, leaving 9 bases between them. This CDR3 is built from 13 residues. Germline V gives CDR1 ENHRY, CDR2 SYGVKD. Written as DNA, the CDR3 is TGTGCCATCAGTGAGGGGACTGAGTATGGCTACACCTTC. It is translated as CAISEGTEYGYTF.

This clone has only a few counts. CDR3 sequence reads: CASSFGNANTEAFF. CDR3 DNA: TGTGCCAGCAGCTTCGGGAATGCGAACACTGAAGCTTTCTTT. The gene calls are TRBV7-9 and TRBJ1-1; D gene uncertain. Per the germline V gene, CDR1 is SEHNR and CDR2 is FQNEAQ (reference sequence). Trimming took off 3 bases at V and 1 base at J, with 9 bases between the two ends. This CDR3 is 14 amino acids long.